This TCR beta chain was identified during a study of CD4 T cells in relation to SARS-CoV-2 and coronaviruses. Unexposed donor CD4+ T cells date from 2011-2018, before the COVID-19 pandemic. Isolation of CD4+ T cells took place after roughly nine days in culture. Cells permitting, SARS-CoV-2 S/N and four cold-coronavirus spikes were tested on unexposed-donor CD4+ T cells. Whole-study findings and limits: Samples before the pandemic and after infection were not matched within any donor.

The CDR3 has 13 residues. V dropped 4 bases and J dropped 2 bases, with 8 bases sitting between them. Germline values: CDR1 SEHNR, CDR2 FQNEAQ (reference sequence). Clones were read by immunoSEQ multiplex PCR, and TCRdb kept only the in-frame ones, dropping some. The profile shows just over 25,000 clones, over 60% of them singletons. Details on this clone: Its target is not known.

Sequenced: CD4+ T cells from PBMCs, cultured in vitro. This receptor was obtained from a human donor in good health. The chain couples TRBV7-9 to TRBJ1-2; no reliable D call. As DNA, the CDR3 is TGTGCCAGCAGCTCAAGCCGAAACTATGGCTACACCTTC. Its protein is CASSSSRNYGYTF.